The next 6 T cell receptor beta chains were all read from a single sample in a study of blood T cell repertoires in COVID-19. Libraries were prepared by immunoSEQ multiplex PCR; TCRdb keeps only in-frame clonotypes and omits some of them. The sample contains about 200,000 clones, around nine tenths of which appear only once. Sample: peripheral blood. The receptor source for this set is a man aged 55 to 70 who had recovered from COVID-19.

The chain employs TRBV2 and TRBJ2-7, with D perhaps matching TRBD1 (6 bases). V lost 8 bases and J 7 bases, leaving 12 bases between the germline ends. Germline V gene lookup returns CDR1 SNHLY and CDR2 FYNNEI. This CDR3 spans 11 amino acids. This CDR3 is CASLGGREQYF. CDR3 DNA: TGTGCCAGCCTAGGGGGTCGAGAGCAGTACTTC. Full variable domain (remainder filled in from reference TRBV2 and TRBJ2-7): EPEVTQTPSHQVTQMGQEVILRCVPISNHLYFYWYRQILGQKVEFLVSFYNNEISEKSEIFDDQFSVERPDGSNFTLKIRSTKLEDSAMYFCASLGGREQYFGPGTRLTVT.

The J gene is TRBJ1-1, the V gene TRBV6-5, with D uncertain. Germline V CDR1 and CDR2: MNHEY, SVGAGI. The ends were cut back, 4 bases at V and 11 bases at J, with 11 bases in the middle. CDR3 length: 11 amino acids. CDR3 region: CASSLEGNAFF. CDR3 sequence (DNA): TGTGCCAGCAGTTTGGAGGGAAACGCTTTCTTT.

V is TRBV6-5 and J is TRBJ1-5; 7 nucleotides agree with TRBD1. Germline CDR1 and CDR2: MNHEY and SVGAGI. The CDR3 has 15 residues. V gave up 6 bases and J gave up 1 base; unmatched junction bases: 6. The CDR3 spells CASSSKGASNQPQHF. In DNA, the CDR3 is TGTGCCAGCAGCTCTAAGGGGGCCAGCAATCAGCCCCAGCATTTT.

CDR3 loop: CASSPPTRGPYEQYF. CDR3 nucleotide sequence: TGTGCCAGCTCACCACCGACCAGGGGGCCGTACGAGCAGTACTTC. The chain has TRBV18 and TRBJ2-7; 8 bases map to TRBD1. This CDR3 comprises 15 residues. Germline CDR1 KGHSH, CDR2 LQKENI. Losses at the gene ends were 0 bases for V and 4 bases for J; bases not matched to a gene: 5.

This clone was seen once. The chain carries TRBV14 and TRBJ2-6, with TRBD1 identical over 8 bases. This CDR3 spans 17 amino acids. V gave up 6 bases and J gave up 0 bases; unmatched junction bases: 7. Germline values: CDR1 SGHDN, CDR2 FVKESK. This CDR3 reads CASSPLTGGSGANVLTF. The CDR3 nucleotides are TGTGCCAGCAGTCCGCTCACAGGGGGCTCTGGGGCCAACGTCCTGACTTTC.

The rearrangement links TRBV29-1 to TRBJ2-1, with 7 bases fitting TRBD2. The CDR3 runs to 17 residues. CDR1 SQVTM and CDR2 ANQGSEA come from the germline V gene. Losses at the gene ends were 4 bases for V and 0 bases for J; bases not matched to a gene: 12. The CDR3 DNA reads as TGCAGCGTTGGCAGCGGGATTGGCCAAAGCTCCTACAATGAGCAGTTCTTC. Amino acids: CSVGSGIGQSSYNEQFF.